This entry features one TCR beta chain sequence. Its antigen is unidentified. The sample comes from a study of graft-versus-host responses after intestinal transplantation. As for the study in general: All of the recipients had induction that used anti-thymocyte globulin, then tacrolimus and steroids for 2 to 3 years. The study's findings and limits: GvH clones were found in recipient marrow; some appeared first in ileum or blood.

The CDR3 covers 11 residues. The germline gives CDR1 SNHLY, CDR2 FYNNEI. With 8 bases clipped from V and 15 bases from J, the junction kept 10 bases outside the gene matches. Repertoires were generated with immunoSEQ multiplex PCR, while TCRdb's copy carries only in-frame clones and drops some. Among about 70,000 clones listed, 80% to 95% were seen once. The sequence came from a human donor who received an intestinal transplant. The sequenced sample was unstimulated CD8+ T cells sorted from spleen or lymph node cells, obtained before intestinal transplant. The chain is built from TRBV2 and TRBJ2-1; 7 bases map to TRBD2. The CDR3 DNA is TGTGCCAGCGCACTAGCGTGGACCTGGTTCTTC. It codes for CASALAWTWFF.